These 18 T cell receptor beta chains originate from one sample sequenced in a study of cytomegalovirus exposure and HLA in healthy donors. Using immunoSEQ multiplex PCR, the repertoire was profiled, and TCRdb retains in-frame clones only, with some absent. The table has roughly 60,000 clones, roughly 94% seen once. Sequenced: PBMCs. All receptors come from a woman aged 18-30 years in good health and CMV-seronegative.

The chain combines TRBV28 with TRBJ1-2; 8 bases agree with TRBD1. Germline V gene sequence: CDR1 MDHEN, CDR2 SYDVKM. J lost 7 bases, V lost 3 bases, and 7 bases had no gene match. The CDR3 extends over 14 amino acids. This CDR3 reads CASSFVAGGGGYTF. In DNA, the CDR3 is TGTGCCAGCAGTTTTGTGGCAGGGGGCGGTGGCTACACCTTC.

In this sample, this clone turned up once. The chain joins TRBV6-5 to TRBJ2-1; a weak D match, TRBD1 (5 bases). Germline V gene lookup returns CDR1 MNHEY and CDR2 SVGAGI. This CDR3 contains 14 residues. V was trimmed by 6 bases and J by 5 bases, leaving 14 bases between them. The CDR3 sequence: CASRQGFYDNEQFF. The CDR3, as DNA: TGTGCCAGCAGGCAGGGATTCTATGACAATGAGCAGTTCTTC.

V gene TRBV28 combines with J gene TRBJ2-1; 9 positions agree with TRBD2. With V trimmed by 2 bases and J by 8 bases, 13 bases remained unmatched. Germline CDR1 MDHEN, CDR2 SYDVKM. CDR3 length: 17 amino acids. The CDR3 sequence is CASSLLGGGAEVHEQFF. For the CDR3, the DNA is TGTGCCAGCAGTTTACTGGGCGGGGGGGCCGAGGTCCATGAGCAGTTCTTC. The variable domain in full, completed from reference TRBV28 and TRBJ2-1, reads DVKVTQSSRYLVKRTGEKVFLECVQDMDHENMFWYRQDPGLGLRLIYFSYDVKMKEKGDIPEGYSVSREKKERFSLILESASTNQTSMYLCASSLLGGGAEVHEQFFGPGTRLTVL.

V and J are TRBV4-2 and TRBJ2-1; tentative D call: TRBD1 (6 bases). Germline V CDR1 and CDR2: LGHNA, YNFKEQ. Trimming stripped 0 bases from V and 5 bases from J, with 8 bases between. The CDR3 extends over 14 amino acids. CDR3 residues: CASSQEGQHNEQFF. CDR3 in DNA: TGTGCCAGCAGCCAAGAAGGACAGCACAATGAGCAGTTCTTC.

CDR3 bases: TGTGCCAGCAATCAGGGCTACACTGAAGCTTTCTTT. Its translation is CASNQGYTEAFF. The chain carries TRBV5-6 and TRBJ1-1; the D gene is possibly TRBD1 (5 bases). Per germline, CDR1 SGHDT and CDR2 YYEEEE. This CDR3 contains 12 residues. V was shortened by 6 bases and J by 3 bases, with 9 bases between the two germline ends.

The genes are TRBV2 and TRBJ2-7, with 10 bases lining up with TRBD1. Trimming took 7 bases from V and 6 from J; bases not matched to a gene: 9. The CDR3 is 14 residues long. Germline assignment: CDR1 SNHLY and CDR2 FYNNEI. CDR3 loop: CASKTGTGVSEQYF. Here the CDR3 DNA reads TGTGCCAGCAAGACCGGGACAGGGGTTAGCGAGCAGTACTTC.

The rearrangement joins TRBV5-1 to TRBJ2-5, with D perhaps TRBD1 (6 bases). CDR3 length equals 13 residues. V dropped 5 bases and J dropped 0 bases, with 8 bases sitting between them. Germline V lookup: CDR1 SGHRS, CDR2 YFSETQ. CDR3: CASRRTDQETQYF. DNA for the CDR3: TGCGCCAGCAGAAGGACAGACCAAGAGACCCAGTACTTC. The whole variable domain, remainder taken from reference TRBV5-1 and TRBJ2-5, is KAGVTQTPRYLIKTRGQQVTLSCSPISGHRSVSWYQQTPGQGLQFLFEYFSETQRNKGNFPGRFSGRQFSNSRSEMNVSTLELGDSALYLCASRRTDQETQYFGPGTRLLVL.

The chain has TRBV28 and TRBJ1-2; perhaps TRBD1 as D (5 bases). Germline V gene lookup returns CDR1 MDHEN and CDR2 SYDVKM. The CDR3 covers 15 residues. V lost 6 bases and J 4 bases, leaving 18 bases between the germline ends. The CDR3 region has the DNA TGTGCCAGCAGCTCCGTGGGGGAGGAGCGCTATGGCTACACCTTC. This gives the protein CASSSVGEERYGYTF.

The V and J genes are TRBV9 and TRBJ1-1; 7 bases are shared with TRBD1. V gave up 2 bases and J gave up 1 base; unmatched junction bases: 11. This CDR3 is 17 amino acids long. In germline, CDR1 is SGDLS, CDR2 YYNGEE. The CDR3 DNA reads TGTGCCAGCAGCGTGCGAGGGGACAGCCTTGCGAACACTGAAGCTTTCTTT. Protein: CASSVRGDSLANTEAFF.

The chain uses TRBV12-5 and TRBJ1-6; tentative D call: TRBD1 (6 bases). Per the germline V gene, CDR1 is LGHNT and CDR2 is FRNRAP. The V gene lost 6 bases and the J gene lost 5 bases, with 11 bases spanning the gap. The CDR3 is 14 residues long. The CDR3 sequence: CASGQGYDNSPLHF. CDR3 sequence (DNA): TGTGCTAGTGGCCAGGGGTATGATAATTCACCCCTCCACTTT.

The chain carries TRBV7-6 and TRBJ2-2, with D possibly matching TRBD2 (5 bases). The V end was cut by 2 bases, the J end by 3 bases, with 10 bases between. The germline V gene has CDR1 SGHVS and CDR2 FNYEAQ. The CDR3 contains 15 residues. The CDR3 sequence is CASSLQSDYTGELFF. CDR3 DNA sequence: TGTGCCAGCAGCTTACAGTCGGACTACACCGGGGAGCTGTTTTTT.

The chain links TRBV7-9 to TRBJ1-3; weak D call: TRBD1 (6 bases). This CDR3 is 13 amino acids long. Looked up from germline, CDR1 is SEHNR and CDR2 is FQNEAQ (reference sequence). The V and J ends lost 5 bases and 9 bases respectively, with 14 bases between them. In DNA, the CDR3 is TGTGCCAGCAGCCAACAGGGAAGAGGCACCATATATTTT. Protein sequence: CASSQQGRGTIYF.

The rearrangement links TRBV5-1 to TRBJ2-7; 8 bases align to TRBD1. Looked up from germline, CDR1 is SGHRS and CDR2 is YFSETQ. V dropped 4 bases and J dropped 3; count of bases not matched to a gene: 3. This CDR3 has 13 amino acids. In DNA form, the CDR3 reads TGCGCCAGCAGCCTGGGACAGGACTACGAGCAGTACTTC. It encodes CASSLGQDYEQYF.

The V gene is TRBV5-1, the J gene TRBJ1-2, with 7 bases that match TRBD1. Germline trimming cut 0 bases from V and 4 bases from J; bases unmatched to any gene: 3. CDR3 size: 14 residues. Germline V CDR1 and CDR2: SGHRS, YFSETQ. CDR3 in amino acids: CASSLDRGLYGYTF. The CDR3 nucleotides read TGCGCCAGCAGCTTGGACAGGGGCCTCTATGGCTACACCTTC.

The rearrangement links TRBV6-1 to TRBJ1-2; D possibly corresponds to TRBD1 (5 bases). Germline V gene data show CDR1 as MNHNS and CDR2 as SASEGT. Between the trimmed V and J ends, which lost 6 bases and 2 bases, there was a span of 16 bases. This CDR3 is built from 15 residues. CDR3 residues: CASSKVDSQNYGYTF. CDR3 nucleotide sequence: TGTGCCAGCAGCAAAGTCGACAGCCAAAACTATGGCTACACCTTC.

In its sample, this clone was seen a few times. CDR3 DNA: TGTGCCAGCAGCATGGGGCCAGGGGTGAACACTGAAGCTTTCTTT. It encodes CASSMGPGVNTEAFF. The V gene is TRBV11-2, the J gene TRBJ1-1, with D tentatively TRBD1 (6 bases). Germline CDR1 is SGHAT and CDR2 is FQNNGV. This CDR3 has 15 amino acids. Between the trimmed V and J ends, which lost 5 bases and 0 bases, there was a span of 13 bases.

V gene TRBV4-3 combines with J gene TRBJ1-2; TRBD1 is a possible D gene (5 bases). CDR1 and CDR2 (germline): LGHNA, YSLEER. The CDR3 has 16 amino acids. Trimming removed 1 base from V and 7 bases from J, with 19 bases in between. The CDR3 bases are TGCGCCAGCAGCCAAGGTCTGGGGAGGGGTGCGTTTGGCTACACCTTC. Encoded protein: CASSQGLGRGAFGYTF.

The V gene is TRBV5-1, the J gene TRBJ1-4; tentatively, D is TRBD1 (6 bases). The CDR3 length is 14 residues. V lost 0 bases and J 7 bases, leaving 10 bases between the germline ends. Germline loops: CDR1 SGHRS, CDR2 YFSETQ. The CDR3 region has the DNA TGCGCCAGCAGCTTGGTCAGGGGAGTTGAAAAACTGTTTTTT. This gives the protein CASSLVRGVEKLFF.